This record concerns one T cell receptor (beta chain) sequence. The Seattle patients joined while their infection was active and were tracked longitudinally afterward. The data stem from a study of blood T cell repertoires in COVID-19. Study summary: COVID-19 samples from acute and convalescent phases originated in the United States, Italy and Spain.

Authors' analysis steps: Estimated nucleated cell counts came from reference gene primer amplification. Sequencing was performed with immunoSEQ multiplex PCR; in TCRdb, only in-frame clones are kept and a portion is missing. The V and J calls and clone size were taken over from that table, and D and trimming were inferred from the DNA. The table includes 95,000 to 150,000 clones, 90% detected once. Trimming took 7 bases from V and 4 from J, leaving 10 bases between them. The germline V gene encodes CDR1 SNHLY and CDR2 FYNNEI. This CDR3 has 12 amino acids. The rearrangement joins TRBV2 to TRBJ1-2; TRBD1 might be the D (6 bases). This receptor was identified in a woman aged 60-70 years with COVID-19, enrolled during active disease. Sample: peripheral blood. The CDR3 spells CASIPDSYGYTF. The CDR3 DNA is TGTGCCAGCATCCCGGACAGCTATGGCTACACCTTC.